A selection of T cell receptor beta chains follows, all from one sample in a study of shared clonotypes between healthy human individuals. Clones were read by immunoSEQ multiplex PCR, and TCRdb kept only the in-frame ones, dropping some. The table records 2 million to 2.5 million clones, about 95% of them present only once. The sequencing input was naive CD8+ T cells sorted from blood. The receptor set was obtained from a man between 18 and 29 years old in good health. Each CDR3 is given with its conserved first and last residue. The D gene is left open where the match is weak. The size of a clone is reported for some rows only, either as once, few or many, or as a class for expanded clones.

abundance: -; len: 14; d_gene: -; j_gene: TRBJ1-1; v_gene: TRBV5-6; CDR3aa: CASSFGRGGTEAFF; CDR3nt: TGTGCCAGCAGCTTCGGCCGCGGAGGGACTGAAGCTTTCTTT
abundance: -; len: 14; d_gene: TRBD2; j_gene: TRBJ2-7; v_gene: TRBV7-2; CDR3aa: CASNDAGGAYEQYF; CDR3nt: TGTGCCAGTAACGACGCGGGAGGAGCCTACGAGCAGTACTTC
abundance: -; len: 17; d_gene: -; j_gene: TRBJ2-6; v_gene: TRBV28; CDR3aa: CASSPFLLTSGANVLTF; CDR3nt: TGTGCCAGCAGTCCTTTTCTATTGACCTCTGGGGCCAACGTCCTGACTTTC
abundance: -; len: 15; d_gene: TRBD2; j_gene: TRBJ2-5; v_gene: TRBV2; CDR3aa: CASTVWREGLETQYF; CDR3nt: TGTGCCAGCACCGTCTGGCGGGAGGGCCTCGAGACCCAGTACTTC
abundance: -; len: 15; d_gene: -; j_gene: TRBJ2-1; v_gene: TRBV25-1; CDR3aa: CASSLSEISYNEQFF; CDR3nt: TGTGCCAGCAGCCTGAGCGAGATCTCCTACAATGAGCAGTTCTTC
abundance: -; len: 14; d_gene: -; j_gene: TRBJ2-7; v_gene: TRBV5-1; CDR3aa: CASSLDISGNEQYF; CDR3nt: TGCGCCAGCAGCTTGGATATCTCGGGCAACGAGCAGTACTTC
abundance: -; len: 14; d_gene: TRBD2; j_gene: TRBJ2-1; v_gene: TRBV27; CDR3aa: CASSLFASGNEQFF; CDR3nt: TGTGCCAGCAGTTTATTTGCTAGCGGTAATGAGCAGTTCTTC
abundance: -; len: 18; d_gene: TRBD1; j_gene: TRBJ1-3; v_gene: TRBV5-1; CDR3aa: CASSPEGQGSHPGNTIYF; CDR3nt: TGCGCCAGCAGCCCTGAGGGACAGGGCTCCCATCCGGGAAACACCATATATTTT
abundance: -; len: 19; d_gene: -; j_gene: TRBJ2-6; v_gene: TRBV19; CDR3aa: CASSIYGFPERTGANVLTF; CDR3nt: TGTGCCAGTAGTATTTACGGTTTCCCAGAAAGAACTGGGGCCAACGTCCTGACTTTC
abundance: -; len: 15; d_gene: -; j_gene: TRBJ2-1; v_gene: TRBV13; CDR3aa: CASSFYGSFLNEQFF; CDR3nt: TGTGCCAGCAGCTTTTATGGGAGCTTCCTGAATGAGCAGTTCTTC
abundance: once; len: 13; d_gene: TRBD2; j_gene: TRBJ2-1; v_gene: TRBV6-1; CDR3aa: CASSRLAINEQFF; CDR3nt: TGTGCCAGCAGCCGACTAGCGATTAATGAGCAGTTCTTC
abundance: once; len: 14; d_gene: -; j_gene: TRBJ2-7; v_gene: TRBV19; CDR3aa: CASSIGEGSGEQYF; CDR3nt: TGTGCCAGTAGTATAGGGGAAGGGTCCGGCGAGCAGTACTTC
abundance: -; len: 14; d_gene: TRBD2; j_gene: TRBJ2-7; v_gene: TRBV7-9; CDR3aa: CASSFGLAGLEQYF; CDR3nt: TGTGCCAGCAGCTTCGGACTAGCGGGGCTCGAGCAGTACTTC
abundance: -; len: 14; d_gene: -; j_gene: TRBJ1-5; v_gene: TRBV19; CDR3aa: CASSIRDRNQPQHF; CDR3nt: TGTGCCAGTAGTATACGTGACCGAAATCAGCCCCAGCATTTT
abundance: -; len: 15; d_gene: TRBD1; j_gene: TRBJ2-3; v_gene: TRBV6-4; CDR3aa: CASSDQAGGLDTQYF; CDR3nt: TGTGCCAGCAGTGACCAGGCAGGGGGCTTAGATACGCAGTATTTT
abundance: -; len: 13; d_gene: -; j_gene: TRBJ2-7; v_gene: TRBV6-1; CDR3aa: CASSEEGFYEQYF; CDR3nt: TGTGCCAGCAGTGAAGAAGGGTTTTACGAGCAGTACTTC
abundance: -; len: 15; d_gene: -; j_gene: TRBJ1-4; v_gene: TRBV4-1; CDR3aa: CASSHRFPGNEKLFF; CDR3nt: TGCGCCAGCAGCCACCGGTTCCCCGGGAATGAAAAACTGTTTTTT
abundance: -; len: 14; d_gene: -; j_gene: TRBJ2-1; v_gene: TRBV6-1; CDR3aa: CASSGAGTYNEQFF; CDR3nt: TGTGCCAGCAGTGGGGCAGGTACCTACAATGAGCAGTTCTTC
abundance: -; len: 14; d_gene: TRBD1; j_gene: TRBJ2-7; v_gene: TRBV6-6; CDR3aa: CATKYRDREYEQYF; CDR3nt: TGTGCCACTAAATATCGGGACAGGGAATACGAGCAGTACTTC
abundance: -; len: 17; d_gene: -; j_gene: TRBJ2-2; v_gene: TRBV4-3; CDR3aa: CASSQDGTAAYTGELFF; CDR3nt: TGCGCCAGCAGCCAAGACGGGACGGCGGCGTACACCGGGGAGCTGTTTTTT
abundance: -; len: 15; d_gene: -; j_gene: TRBJ1-2; v_gene: TRBV9; CDR3aa: CASTTGTLANYGYTF; CDR3nt: TGTGCCAGCACCACTGGGACGTTGGCTAACTATGGCTACACCTTC
abundance: once; len: 19; d_gene: TRBD2; j_gene: TRBJ2-1; v_gene: TRBV14; CDR3aa: CASSQDLQGGTSGNNEQFF; CDR3nt: TGTGCCAGCAGCCAAGATCTTCAGGGGGGGACTAGCGGTAACAATGAGCAGTTCTTC
abundance: -; len: 15; d_gene: -; j_gene: TRBJ1-1; v_gene: TRBV28; CDR3aa: CASSFIGHQNTEAFF; CDR3nt: TGTGCCAGCAGTTTCATCGGACACCAGAACACTGAAGCTTTCTTT
abundance: -; len: 14; d_gene: TRBD2; j_gene: TRBJ2-2; v_gene: TRBV6-6; CDR3aa: CASKGTSRTGELFF; CDR3nt: TGTGCCAGCAAAGGGACTAGCCGGACCGGGGAGCTGTTTTTT